Following are 10 T cell receptor beta chains from one sample sequenced in a study of cytomegalovirus exposure and HLA in healthy donors. The PCR ran on 60 Vbeta and 13 Jbeta primers. TCRdb keeps only in-frame clones here, not all; method: immunoSEQ multiplex PCR. Of 180,000 or so clones in the sample, roughly 80% were seen once. The sequenced material came from PBMCs. These receptors were obtained from a girl aged 5-17 years in good health and CMV-seropositive.

The chain uses TRBV7-9 and TRBJ2-3; TRBD2 matches 7 bases. CDR3 length equals 15 residues. After removal of 3 bases from V and 6 bases from J, the junction contained 9 bases not matched to a gene. The germline V gene has CDR1 SEHNR and CDR2 FQNEAQ (reference sequence). The CDR3 sequence: CASSFLAGESDTQYF. CDR3 sequence (DNA): TGTGCCAGCAGCTTTCTCGCGGGAGAGTCGGATACGCAGTATTTT.

This sequence joins TRBV7-9 and TRBJ1-1, with TRBD1 matching over 11 bases. The CDR3 length is 15 residues. Germline V gene sequence: CDR1 SEHNR, CDR2 FQNEAQ (reference sequence). With V trimmed by 4 bases and J by 3 bases, 4 bases remained unmatched. In DNA form, the CDR3 reads TGTGCCAGCAGCTCCGGACAGGGGGCCGACACTGAAGCTTTCTTT. Protein product: CASSSGQGADTEAFF.

This chain links TRBV18 with TRBJ2-2, with a weak D call TRBD1 (5 bases). The CDR3 covers 14 residues. Germline values: CDR1 KGHSH, CDR2 LQKENI. The V end was cut by 3 bases, the J end by 4 bases, with 9 bases between. This CDR3 is CASSPDSLTGELFF. The CDR3 DNA sequence: TGTGCCAGCTCACCCGACAGCCTCACCGGGGAGCTGTTTTTT.

The genes are TRBV5-4 and TRBJ2-2, with 10 bases matching TRBD2. V was pared by 1 base and J by 6 bases, with 3 bases of the junction left unmatched. Germline-derived CDR1 and CDR2 are SGHNT and YYREEE (reference sequence). The CDR3 consists of 15 residues. CDR3 loop: CASSLQAGGPGELFF. The CDR3 DNA follows: TGTGCCAGCAGCTTGCAAGCGGGAGGGCCCGGGGAGCTGTTTTTT.

The chain links TRBV4-1 to TRBJ2-5, with a weak D call TRBD1 (6 bases). CDR1 is MGHRA and CDR2 is YSYEKL in the germline V gene. The CDR3 has 14 amino acids. The ends were cut back, 1 base at V and 1 base at J, with 7 bases in the middle. The CDR3 DNA sequence: TGCGCCAGCAGCCAAGGACAGGCCCAAGAGACCCAGTACTTC. Its protein is CASSQGQAQETQYF.

The genes are TRBV4-1 and TRBJ1-1, with D unclear. The V and J ends lost 0 bases and 1 base respectively, with 3 bases between them. This CDR3 is 13 amino acids long. Per the germline V gene, CDR1 is MGHRA and CDR2 is YSYEKL. The CDR3 DNA reads TGCGCCAGCAGCCAAGACAGGAACACTGAAGCTTTCTTT. As protein: CASSQDRNTEAFF.

The chain recombines TRBV7-9 with TRBJ2-3; TRBD1 matches 9 bases. Per the germline V gene, CDR1 is SEHNR and CDR2 is FQNEAQ (reference sequence). CDR3 length: 15 amino acids. Germline trimming cut 5 bases from V and 5 bases from J; bases unmatched to any gene: 8. The CDR3 loop is CASSLGQGVGDTQYF. CDR3 DNA sequence: TGTGCCAGCAGCCTGGGACAGGGAGTAGGAGATACGCAGTATTTT.

V is TRBV10-1 and J is TRBJ2-1, with no clear D. There are 13 residues in the CDR3. Germline V gives CDR1 WNHNN, CDR2 SYGVQD (reference sequence). V was clipped by 6 bases and J by 3 bases, with 9 bases between them. The CDR3 region is CASSSQSYNEQFF. The CDR3 DNA sequence: TGCGCCAGCAGCTCACAGAGCTACAATGAGCAGTTCTTC.

This chain's CDR3 is CASSAGEGTDTQYF. Here the CDR3 DNA reads TGCGCCAGCAGTGCGGGAGAAGGGACAGATACGCAGTATTTT. The rearrangement uses TRBV10-1 and TRBJ2-3, with a tentative D call TRBD2 (6 bases). The CDR3 totals 14 residues. Germline loops: CDR1 WNHNN, CDR2 SYGVQD (reference sequence). The germline V and J ends were trimmed by 4 bases and 3 bases, with 11 bases remaining between them.

The rearrangement joins TRBV20-1 to TRBJ1-4; D gene uncertain. The CDR3 is 11 residues long. CDR1 and CDR2 (germline): DFQATT, SNEGSKA (reference sequence). Trimming removed 6 bases at V and 8 bases at J, with 10 bases between. The CDR3, as DNA: TGCAGTGCCCTGCTTCAGGAAAAACTGTTTTTT. Translated, it gives CSALLQEKLFF.